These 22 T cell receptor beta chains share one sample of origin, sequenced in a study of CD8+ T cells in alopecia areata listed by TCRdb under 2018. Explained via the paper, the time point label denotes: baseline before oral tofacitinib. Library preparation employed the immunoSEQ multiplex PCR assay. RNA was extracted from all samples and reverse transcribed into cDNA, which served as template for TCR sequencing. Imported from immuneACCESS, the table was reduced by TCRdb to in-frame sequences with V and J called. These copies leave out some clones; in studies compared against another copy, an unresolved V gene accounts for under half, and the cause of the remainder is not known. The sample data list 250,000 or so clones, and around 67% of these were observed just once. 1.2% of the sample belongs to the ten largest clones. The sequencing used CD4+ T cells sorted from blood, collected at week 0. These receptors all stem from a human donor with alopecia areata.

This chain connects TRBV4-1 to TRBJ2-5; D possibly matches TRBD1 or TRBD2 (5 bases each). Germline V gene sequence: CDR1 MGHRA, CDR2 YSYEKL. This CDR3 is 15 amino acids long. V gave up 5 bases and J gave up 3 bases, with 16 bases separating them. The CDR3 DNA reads TGCGCCAGCAGCTTACGGACTGGGACCGAAGAGACCCAGTACTTC. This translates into CASSLRTGTEETQYF.

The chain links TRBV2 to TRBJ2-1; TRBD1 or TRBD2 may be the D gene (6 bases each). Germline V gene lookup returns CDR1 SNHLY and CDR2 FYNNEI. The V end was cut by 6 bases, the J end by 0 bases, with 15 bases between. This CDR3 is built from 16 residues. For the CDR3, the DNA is TGTGCCAGCAGGGGGGGCGGGACTTCCTCCTACAATGAGCAGTTCTTC. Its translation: CASRGGGTSSYNEQFF.

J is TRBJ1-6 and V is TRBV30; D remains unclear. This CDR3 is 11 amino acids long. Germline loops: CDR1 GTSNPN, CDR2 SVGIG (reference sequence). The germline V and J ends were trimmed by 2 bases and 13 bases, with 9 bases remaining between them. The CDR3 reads CAWSSTAPLHF. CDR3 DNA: TGTGCCTGGAGTTCGACGGCGCCCCTCCACTTT.

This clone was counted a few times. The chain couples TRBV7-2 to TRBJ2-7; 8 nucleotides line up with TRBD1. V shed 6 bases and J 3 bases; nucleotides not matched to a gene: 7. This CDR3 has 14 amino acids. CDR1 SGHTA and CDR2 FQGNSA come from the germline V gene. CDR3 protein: CASSIRDRNYEQYF. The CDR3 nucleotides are TGTGCCAGCAGTATCCGGGACAGGAACTACGAGCAGTACTTC.

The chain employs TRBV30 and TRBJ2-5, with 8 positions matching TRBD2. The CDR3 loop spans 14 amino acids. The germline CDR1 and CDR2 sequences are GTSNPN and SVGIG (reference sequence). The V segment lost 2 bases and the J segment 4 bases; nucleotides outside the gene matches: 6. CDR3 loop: CAWSFRGGAETQYF. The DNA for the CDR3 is TGTGCCTGGAGTTTCCGGGGGGGGGCAGAGACCCAGTACTTC.

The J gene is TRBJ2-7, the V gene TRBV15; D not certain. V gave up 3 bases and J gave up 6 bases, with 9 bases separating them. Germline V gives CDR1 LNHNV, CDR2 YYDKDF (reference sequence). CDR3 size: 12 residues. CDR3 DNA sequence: TGTGCCACCAGCAGGGAACTTTCCGAGCAGTACTTC. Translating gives CATSRELSEQYF. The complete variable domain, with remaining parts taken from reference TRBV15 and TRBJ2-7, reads DAMVIQNPRYQVTQFGKPVTLSCSQTLNHNVMYWYQQKSSQAPKLLFHYYDKDFNNEADTPDNFQSRRPNTSFCFLDIRSPGLGDTAMYLCATSRELSEQYFGPGTRLTVT.

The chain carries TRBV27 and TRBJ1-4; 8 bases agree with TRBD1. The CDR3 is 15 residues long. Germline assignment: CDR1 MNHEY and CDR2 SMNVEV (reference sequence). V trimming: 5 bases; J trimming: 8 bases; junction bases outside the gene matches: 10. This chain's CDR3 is CASSGRTGFGEKLFF. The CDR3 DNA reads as TGTGCCAGCAGTGGCAGGACAGGGTTTGGCGAAAAACTGTTTTTT.

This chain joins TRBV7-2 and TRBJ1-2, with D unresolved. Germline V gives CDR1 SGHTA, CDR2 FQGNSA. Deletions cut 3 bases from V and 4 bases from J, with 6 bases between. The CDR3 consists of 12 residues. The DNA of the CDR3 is TGTGCCAGCAGCTTTGCAGGCTATGGCTACACCTTC. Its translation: CASSFAGYGYTF.

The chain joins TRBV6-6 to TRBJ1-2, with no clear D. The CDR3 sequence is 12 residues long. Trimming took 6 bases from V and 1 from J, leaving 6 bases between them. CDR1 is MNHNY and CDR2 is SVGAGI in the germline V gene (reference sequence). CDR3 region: CASSILNYGYTF. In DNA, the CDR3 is TGTGCCAGCAGCATCCTTAACTATGGCTACACCTTC.

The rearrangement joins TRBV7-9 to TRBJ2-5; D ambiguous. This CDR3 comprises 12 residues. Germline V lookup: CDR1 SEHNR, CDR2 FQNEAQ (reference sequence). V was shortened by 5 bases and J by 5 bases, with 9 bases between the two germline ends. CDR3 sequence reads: CASSPTGETQYF. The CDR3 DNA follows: TGTGCCAGCAGCCCGACGGGTGAGACCCAGTACTTC.

The CDR3: CSITLAPGELFF. The CDR3 DNA sequence: TGCAGCATAACCCTGGCCCCCGGGGAGCTGTTTTTT. The rearrangement joins TRBV29-1 to TRBJ2-2; no clear D gene. Germline-derived CDR1 and CDR2 are SQVTM and ANQGSEA. The CDR3 is made up of 12 amino acids. Deletions cut 8 bases from V and 6 bases from J, with 13 bases between.

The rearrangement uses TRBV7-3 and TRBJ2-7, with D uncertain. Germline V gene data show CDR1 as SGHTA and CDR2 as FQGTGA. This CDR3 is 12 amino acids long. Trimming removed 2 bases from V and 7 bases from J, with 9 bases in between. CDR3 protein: CASSLGHGEQYF. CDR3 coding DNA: TGTGCCAGCAGCTTAGGCCATGGGGAGCAGTACTTC.

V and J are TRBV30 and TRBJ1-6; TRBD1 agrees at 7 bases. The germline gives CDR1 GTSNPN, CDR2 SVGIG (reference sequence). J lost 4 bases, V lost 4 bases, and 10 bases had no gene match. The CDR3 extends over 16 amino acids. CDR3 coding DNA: TGTGCCTGGACCTCCACCCGGGACAGTTATAATTCACCCCTCCACTTT. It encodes CAWTSTRDSYNSPLHF.

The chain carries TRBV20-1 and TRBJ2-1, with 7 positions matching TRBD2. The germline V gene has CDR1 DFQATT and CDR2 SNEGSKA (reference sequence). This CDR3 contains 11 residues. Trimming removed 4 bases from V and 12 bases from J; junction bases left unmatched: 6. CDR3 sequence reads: CSATGLAGQFF. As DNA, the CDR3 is TGCAGTGCTACAGGATTAGCGGGGCAGTTCTTC.

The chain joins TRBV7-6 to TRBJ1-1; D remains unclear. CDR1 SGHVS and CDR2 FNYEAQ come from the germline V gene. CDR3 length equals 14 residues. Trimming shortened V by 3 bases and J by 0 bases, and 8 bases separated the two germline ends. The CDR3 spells CASSLAEMNTEAFF. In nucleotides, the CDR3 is TGTGCCAGCAGCTTGGCTGAAATGAACACTGAAGCTTTCTTT.

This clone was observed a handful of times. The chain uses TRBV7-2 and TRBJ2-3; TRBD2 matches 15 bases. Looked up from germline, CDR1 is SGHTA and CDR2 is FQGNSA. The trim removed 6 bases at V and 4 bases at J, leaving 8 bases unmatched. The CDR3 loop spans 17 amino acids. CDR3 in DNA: TGTGCCAGCAGTGAGCTAGGACTAGCGGGGGGGCCAGATACGCAGTATTTT. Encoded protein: CASSELGLAGGPDTQYF.

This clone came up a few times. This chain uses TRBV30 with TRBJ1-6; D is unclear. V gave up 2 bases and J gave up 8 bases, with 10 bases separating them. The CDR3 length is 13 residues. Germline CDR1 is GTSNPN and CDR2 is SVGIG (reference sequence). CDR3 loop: CAWSLAGDSPLHF. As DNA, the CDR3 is TGTGCCTGGAGTCTAGCTGGGGATTCACCCCTCCACTTT.

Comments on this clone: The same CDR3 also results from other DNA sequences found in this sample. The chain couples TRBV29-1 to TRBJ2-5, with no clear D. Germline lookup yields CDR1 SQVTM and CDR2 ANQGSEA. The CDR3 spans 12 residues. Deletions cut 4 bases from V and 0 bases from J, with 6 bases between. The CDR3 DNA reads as TGCAGCGTTGGCCGGTACCAAGAGACCCAGTACTTC. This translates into CSVGRYQETQYF.

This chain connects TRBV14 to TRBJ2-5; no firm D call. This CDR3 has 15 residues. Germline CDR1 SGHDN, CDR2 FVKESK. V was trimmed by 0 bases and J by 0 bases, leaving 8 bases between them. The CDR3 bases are TGTGCCAGCAGCCAAGATCCCACGGACCAAGAGACCCAGTACTTC. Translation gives CASSQDPTDQETQYF.

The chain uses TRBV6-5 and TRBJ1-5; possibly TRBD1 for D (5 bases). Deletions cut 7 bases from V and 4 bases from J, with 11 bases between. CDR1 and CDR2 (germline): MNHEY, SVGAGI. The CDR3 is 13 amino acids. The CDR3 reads CASNNGANQPQHF. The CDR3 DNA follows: TGTGCCAGCAACAACGGGGCTAATCAGCCCCAGCATTTT.

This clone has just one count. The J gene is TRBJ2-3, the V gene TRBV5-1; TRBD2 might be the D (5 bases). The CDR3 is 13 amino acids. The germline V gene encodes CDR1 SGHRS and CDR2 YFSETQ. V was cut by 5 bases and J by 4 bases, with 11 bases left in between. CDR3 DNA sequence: TGCGCCAGCAGTGAGATCGGGGCAGATACGCAGTATTTT. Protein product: CASSEIGADTQYF.

This CDR3 reads CASGGLEGTDTQYF. CDR3 coding DNA: TGTGCCTCCGGGGGACTGGAGGGCACAGATACGCAGTATTTT. The V and J genes are TRBV30 and TRBJ2-3; weak D call: TRBD2 (6 bases). CDR1 is GTSNPN, CDR2 SVGIG, per germline (reference sequence). V lost 7 bases and J 1 base, leaving 15 bases between the germline ends. CDR3 size: 14 residues.